Below, 25 T cell receptor beta chains from the same sample are listed, as sequenced in a study of OX40 agonist ivuxolimab in advanced cancers. Profiled with immunoSEQ multiplex PCR; TCRdb holds only in-frame clones, not every one. The table records roughly 100,000 clones, around 90% of them present only once. The material sequenced was CD4+ or CD8+ T cells sorted from blood, taken in a trial of the OX40 agonist ivuxolimab. These receptors all come from an adult with an advanced solid tumor such as melanoma, head and neck, liver or kidney cancer.

The V and J genes are TRBV6-5 and TRBJ1-5; 7 positions agree with TRBD1. V gave up 6 bases and J gave up 3 bases; unmatched junction bases: 11. The CDR3 runs 16 residues. CDR1 MNHEY and CDR2 SVGAGI come from the germline V gene. The CDR3 spells CASSYAAQGFNQPQHF. Written as DNA, the CDR3 is TGTGCCAGCAGCTACGCGGCACAGGGGTTCAATCAGCCCCAGCATTTT.

The rearrangement links TRBV13 to TRBJ2-3, with 7 bases that match TRBD2. The V segment lost 6 bases and the J segment 10 bases; nucleotides outside the gene matches: 13. Germline V CDR1 and CDR2: PRHDT, FYEKMQ (reference sequence). The CDR3 runs 14 residues. The CDR3 bases are TGTGCCAGCAGGCCAAGCGGGACCGTAATTCCGCAGTATTTT. Its protein is CASRPSGTVIPQYF.

The chain links TRBV19 to TRBJ1-5; no firm D call. Germline V gene sequence: CDR1 LNHDA, CDR2 SQIVND (reference sequence). This CDR3 has 13 residues. Trimming left V 3 bases short and J 7 bases short, with 10 bases between. CDR3 residues: CASSMRGQQPQHF. The CDR3 coding sequence is TGTGCCAGTAGTATGAGAGGGCAACAGCCCCAGCATTTT.

The chain carries TRBV13 and TRBJ2-1; D gene unclear. The length of the CDR3 is 16 residues. Trimming shortened V by 5 bases and J by 0 bases, and 14 bases separated the two germline ends. The germline V gene encodes CDR1 PRHDT and CDR2 FYEKMQ (reference sequence). CDR3 residues: CASSPDAGSSYNEQFF. The CDR3 region has the DNA TGTGCCAGCAGCCCAGACGCTGGTAGCTCCTACAATGAGCAGTTCTTC.

This clone was observed a few times. The gene calls are TRBV29-1 and TRBJ1-5; possible D gene TRBD1, 5 bases. V was clipped by 4 bases and J by 4 bases, with 11 bases between them. Germline assignment: CDR1 SQVTM and CDR2 ANQGSEA. The CDR3 extends over 13 amino acids. The CDR3 sequence is CSVASRANQPQHF. The CDR3, as DNA: TGCAGCGTTGCCAGCAGGGCAAATCAGCCCCAGCATTTT.

This chain joins TRBV5-1 and TRBJ2-1; 7 bases match TRBD1. CDR3 length: 18 residues. The germline V gene has CDR1 SGHRS and CDR2 YFSETQ. After removal of 3 bases from V and 0 bases from J, the junction contained 12 bases not matched to a gene. CDR3 sequence reads: CASSSLVLDRSSYNEQFF. CDR3 bases: TGCGCCAGCAGCTCCCTCGTATTGGACAGGAGCTCCTACAATGAGCAGTTCTTC.

The chain has TRBV15 and TRBJ1-5; 7 bases line up with TRBD1. CDR1 and CDR2 (germline): LNHNV, YYDKDF (reference sequence). V was clipped by 2 bases and J by 5 bases; unmatched bases: 12. This CDR3 has 17 residues. CDR3: CATSRTRQGRAHQPQHF. As DNA, the CDR3 is TGTGCCACCAGCAGAACCCGACAGGGTCGCGCCCATCAGCCCCAGCATTTT.

The gene calls are TRBV10-3 and TRBJ2-7, with D maybe TRBD2 (6 bases). Germline V gene lookup returns CDR1 ENHRY and CDR2 SYGVKD. This CDR3 contains 14 residues. Trimming cost V 3 bases and J 1 base, with 10 bases left between them. CDR3: CAISDLAVSYEQYF. CDR3 nucleotides: TGTGCCATCAGTGACTTAGCGGTTTCCTACGAGCAGTACTTC.

This clone was counted once. This chain uses TRBV6-1 with TRBJ2-7; TRBD2 matches at 7 bases. Germline V CDR1 and CDR2: MNHNS, SASEGT. Germline trimming cut 3 bases from V and 4 bases from J; bases unmatched to any gene: 9. The CDR3 runs 15 residues. CDR3 protein: CASSDRGDRQYEQYF. CDR3 nucleotide sequence: TGTGCCAGCAGTGACCGGGGGGATCGTCAATACGAGCAGTACTTC.

This chain connects TRBV11-2 to TRBJ1-5, with 8 bases that match TRBD1. The CDR3 extends over 17 amino acids. Germline values: CDR1 SGHAT, CDR2 FQNNGV. Trimming took 0 bases from V and 3 from J; bases not matched to a gene: 7. CDR3 sequence reads: CASSLDRTGRANQPQHF. In DNA form, the CDR3 reads TGTGCCAGCAGCTTAGATAGGACAGGGAGGGCCAATCAGCCCCAGCATTTT.

J is TRBJ2-7 and V is TRBV2; D gene unclear. Germline CDR1 SNHLY, CDR2 FYNNEI. Trimming shortened V by 10 bases and J by 10 bases, and 17 bases separated the two germline ends. The CDR3 consists of 11 residues. In DNA, the CDR3 is TGTGCCACCTTATTTCGAACTTCTCAGTACTTC. Translating gives CATLFRTSQYF.

The J gene is TRBJ1-2, the V gene TRBV5-1, with unresolved D. V shed 4 bases and J shed 4 bases, with 17 bases lying between them. CDR1 is SGHRS and CDR2 is YFSETQ in the germline V gene. The CDR3 totals 15 residues. CDR3 region: CASSPPDRFVYGYTF. In nucleotides, the CDR3 is TGCGCCAGCAGCCCCCCGGACCGGTTTGTCTATGGCTACACCTTC.

The chain combines TRBV25-1 with TRBJ1-1; D might be TRBD1 (5 bases). The CDR3 has 16 residues. V was shortened by 5 bases and J by 3 bases, with 19 bases between the two germline ends. CDR1 and CDR2 from the germline V gene are MGHDK and SYGVNS. The CDR3 is CASSSAGVAMDTEAFF. In DNA, the CDR3 is TGTGCCAGCAGTTCTGCGGGGGTCGCTATGGACACTGAAGCTTTCTTT.

A single count supports this clone. The genes are TRBV19 and TRBJ1-5; D call uncertain. Germline lookup yields CDR1 LNHDA and CDR2 SQIVND (reference sequence). V was shortened by 3 bases and J by 3 bases, with 6 bases between the two germline ends. The CDR3 covers 13 residues. CDR3 DNA sequence: TGTGCCAGTAGTATTACCCCCAATCAGCCCCAGCATTTT. This translates into CASSITPNQPQHF. The full variable domain, its missing parts supplied by reference TRBV19 and TRBJ1-5, is DGGITQSPKYLFRKEGQNVTLSCEQNLNHDAMYWYRQDPGQGLRLIYYSQIVNDFQKGDIAEGYSVSREKKESFPLTVTSAQKNPTAFYLCASSITPNQPQHFGDGTRLSIL.

This sequence joins TRBV5-4 and TRBJ2-7; D is perhaps TRBD1 (6 bases). Trimming took off 0 bases at V and 2 bases at J, with 18 bases between the two ends. CDR3 length: 17 residues. Germline CDR1 SGHNT, CDR2 YYREEE (reference sequence). The CDR3 sequence is CASSLGETGSFPYEQYF. The CDR3 DNA is TGTGCCAGCAGCTTGGGGGAGACAGGATCTTTCCCCTACGAGCAGTACTTC. The full variable domain, completed using reference TRBV5-4 and TRBJ2-7, is ETGVTQSPTHLIKTRGQQVTLRCSSQSGHNTVSWYQQALGQGPQFIFQYYREEENGRGNFPPRFSGLQFPNYSSELNVNALELDDSALYLCASSLGETGSFPYEQYFGPGTRLTVT.

CDR3 coding DNA: TGTGCCAGTAGTACGGGCCACGAGCAGTACTTC. Translated: CASSTGHEQYF. The chain links TRBV19 to TRBJ2-7; D gene unclear. The V end was cut by 4 bases, the J end by 5 bases, with 6 bases between. The CDR3 covers 11 residues. Per germline, CDR1 LNHDA and CDR2 SQIVND (reference sequence).

V gene TRBV28 combines with J gene TRBJ2-1, with 7 bases that match TRBD2. CDR1 and CDR2 (germline): MDHEN, SYDVKM. The CDR3 covers 15 residues. V lost 3 bases, J lost 2 bases, and 4 bases stayed unmatched. CDR3 residues: CASSFGGETYNEQFF. In DNA, the CDR3 is TGTGCCAGCAGTTTTGGGGGGGAGACCTACAATGAGCAGTTCTTC.

The chain uses TRBV7-6 and TRBJ1-1; D is unresolved. The germline V gene has CDR1 SGHVS and CDR2 FNYEAQ. The CDR3 contains 16 residues. Trimming removed 2 bases from V and 0 bases from J, with 13 bases in between. The CDR3 loop reads CASSLLGGWVNTEAFF. In DNA form, the CDR3 reads TGTGCCAGCAGCTTACTAGGAGGGTGGGTGAACACTGAAGCTTTCTTT.

The genes are TRBV28 and TRBJ1-3; 7 nucleotides agree with TRBD1. Germline V gives CDR1 MDHEN, CDR2 SYDVKM. V dropped 2 bases and J dropped 0; count of bases not matched to a gene: 1. This CDR3 comprises 15 residues. CDR3 in DNA: TGTGCCAGCAGTTTAGACAGGGCCTCTGGAAACACCATATATTTT. It encodes CASSLDRASGNTIYF.

The rearrangement links TRBV27 to TRBJ2-3; D is ambiguous. V was pared by 3 bases and J by 0 bases, with 10 bases between. CDR3 length equals 15 residues. The V gene's germline CDR1 is MNHEY and CDR2 SMNVEV (reference sequence). The CDR3 sequence is CASSFGTTSTDTQYF. The CDR3 DNA follows: TGTGCCAGCAGTTTCGGCACGACTAGCACAGATACGCAGTATTTT.

This rearrangement joins TRBV25-1 to TRBJ2-7, with D perhaps TRBD2 (6 bases). CDR3 size: 15 residues. V was shortened by 0 bases and J by 0 bases, with 9 bases between the two germline ends. CDR1 and CDR2 from the germline V gene are MGHDK and SYGVNS. The CDR3 here is CASSEYEGGSYEQYF. Written as DNA, the CDR3 is TGTGCCAGCAGTGAATACGAGGGAGGCTCCTACGAGCAGTACTTC.

This chain joins TRBV27 and TRBJ2-1, with TRBD2 identical over 8 bases. V shed 4 bases, J shed 9 bases, and the junction held 11 bases outside the gene matches. This CDR3 comprises 15 residues. Looked up from germline, CDR1 is MNHEY and CDR2 is SMNVEV (reference sequence). CDR3 DNA: TGTGCCAGCAGTTCCTCGGGGCCCGCGGGAGGTGAGCAGTTCTTC. It encodes CASSSSGPAGGEQFF.

V usage is TRBV6-5 and J usage is TRBJ2-5; tentatively, D is TRBD1 or TRBD2 (6 bases each). Germline V lookup: CDR1 MNHEY, CDR2 SVGAGI. The CDR3 runs to 14 residues. V was cut by 2 bases and J by 2 bases, with 9 bases left in between. The CDR3 region is CASSYGGPQETQYF. The CDR3 DNA follows: TGTGCCAGCAGTTACGGGGGGCCGCAAGAGACCCAGTACTTC.

The chain has TRBV27 and TRBJ2-7, with D possibly TRBD1 on 6 matching bases. The V gene lost 5 bases and the J gene lost 2 bases, with 13 bases spanning the gap. Germline assignment: CDR1 MNHEY and CDR2 SMNVEV (reference sequence). CDR3 length: 14 amino acids. CDR3 nucleotide sequence: TGTGCCAGCAGTCGGGGACACATACCCTACGAGCAGTACTTC. Encoded protein: CASSRGHIPYEQYF.

V and J are TRBV11-2 and TRBJ2-3; 9 bases agree with TRBD1. Germline V lookup: CDR1 SGHAT, CDR2 FQNNGV. The V and J ends lost 2 bases and 1 base, in that order; junction bases with no gene match: 1. The CDR3 is 15 amino acids. The CDR3 spells CASSLRDRGTDTQYF. CDR3 in DNA: TGTGCCAGCAGCTTACGGGACAGGGGCACAGATACGCAGTATTTT.